One sample yielded the 14 T cell receptor beta chains listed below, sequenced in a study of graft-versus-host responses after intestinal transplantation. Their antigens remain unidentified. Some clones are missing from TCRdb's copy, which holds only in-frame ones; the method was immunoSEQ multiplex PCR. Among tens of thousands of clones listed, approximately 95% were seen once. The sequences come from unstimulated CD8+ T cells sorted from spleen or lymph node cells, collected before transplant. These receptors were collected from a human donor who was the organ donor for an intestinal transplant.

This clone has a single count. The J gene is TRBJ1-4, the V gene TRBV7-9, with D maybe TRBD1 (6 bases). Germline CDR1 and CDR2: SEHNR and FQNEAQ (reference sequence). V lost 5 bases and J 8 bases, leaving 15 bases between the germline ends. The CDR3 has 14 residues. CDR3 sequence reads: CASSRTGAGEKLFF. As DNA, the CDR3 is TGTGCCAGCAGCCGCACGGGGGCTGGGGAAAAACTGTTTTTT.

The rearrangement uses TRBV30 and TRBJ1-4; D may be TRBD1 (6 bases). This CDR3 has 15 amino acids. V lost 2 bases and J 2 bases, leaving 12 bases between the germline ends. CDR1 is GTSNPN and CDR2 is SVGIG in the germline V gene (reference sequence). The CDR3 here is CAWSTGMPTNEKLFF. The CDR3 DNA reads TGTGCCTGGAGTACAGGGATGCCGACTAATGAAAAACTGTTTTTT.

The CDR3 spells CASAEGSSYEQYF. The CDR3 DNA sequence: TGTGCCAGCGCAGAGGGGTCCTCCTACGAGCAGTACTTC. This chain joins TRBV6-5 and TRBJ2-7, with D perhaps matching TRBD1 or TRBD2 (5 bases each). Per the germline V gene, CDR1 is MNHEY and CDR2 is SVGAGI. This CDR3 has 13 residues. V was shortened by 8 bases and J by 0 bases, with 11 bases between the two germline ends.

CDR3 in amino acids: CASSADWDRITYEQYF. CDR3 DNA: TGCGCCAGCAGCGCAGATTGGGACAGAATAACCTACGAGCAGTACTTC. This rearrangement joins TRBV5-1 to TRBJ2-7; TRBD1 matches 7 bases. The CDR3 runs 16 residues. Trimming at V came to 4 bases and at J to 2 bases, leaving 12 bases not matched to a gene. The germline gives CDR1 SGHRS, CDR2 YFSETQ.

This clone was seen a few times. V usage is TRBV2 and J usage is TRBJ2-7, with D possibly being TRBD1 (6 bases). Germline V CDR1 and CDR2: SNHLY, FYNNEI. Trimming took off 6 bases at V and 4 bases at J, with 10 bases between the two ends. The CDR3 spans 12 residues. CDR3 region: CASRDSHYEQYF. As DNA, the CDR3 is TGTGCCAGCAGGGACAGCCATTACGAGCAGTACTTC.

The V call is TRBV5-1, the J call TRBJ1-4; 8 nucleotides agree with TRBD1. V lost 1 base and J lost 6; bases outside the gene matches: 11. Germline CDR1 SGHRS, CDR2 YFSETQ. CDR3 size: 17 residues. The DNA of the CDR3 is TGCGCCAGCAGCTTGACCGGGCCAGGGGGCGTAGATGAAAAACTGTTTTTT. Translating gives CASSLTGPGGVDEKLFF.

The rearrangement joins TRBV13 to TRBJ2-5; possible D gene TRBD1, 5 bases. With 5 bases removed from V and 5 bases from J, the gap between germline ends came to 12 bases. Looked up from germline, CDR1 is PRHDT and CDR2 is FYEKMQ (reference sequence). This CDR3 comprises 13 residues. CDR3 nucleotide sequence: TGTGCCAGCAGCCCGGGCAAGGGGGAGACCCAGTACTTC. Translating gives CASSPGKGETQYF.

The genes are TRBV25-1 and TRBJ1-2; D uncertain. Per germline, CDR1 MGHDK and CDR2 SYGVNS. The CDR3 spans 13 residues. The V gene lost 4 bases and the J gene lost 5 bases, with 11 bases spanning the gap. CDR3 nucleotide sequence: TGTGCCAGCAGTGGTATTAATGGTTATGGCTACACCTTC. The encoded protein is CASSGINGYGYTF.

The chain has TRBV9 and TRBJ2-2, with D possibly being TRBD1 (5 bases). Germline lookup yields CDR1 SGDLS and CDR2 YYNGEE. V was clipped by 4 bases and J by 6 bases, with 10 bases between them. The CDR3 sequence is 13 residues long. CDR3 sequence reads: CASSPGSPGELFF. The CDR3 DNA reads as TGTGCCAGCAGCCCAGGGTCCCCCGGGGAGCTGTTTTTT. Together with reference TRBV9 and TRBJ2-2, the CDR3 gives the full variable domain: DSGVTQTPKHLITATGQRVTLRCSPRSGDLSVYWYQQSLDQGLQFLIQYYNGEERAKGNILERFSAQQFPDLHSELNLSSLELGDSALYFCASSPGSPGELFFGEGSRLTVL.

The chain carries TRBV11-2 and TRBJ1-4; D might be TRBD1 (5 bases). Per germline, CDR1 SGHAT and CDR2 FQNNGV. The CDR3 totals 17 residues. The V end was cut by 5 bases, the J end by 4 bases, with 20 bases between. Written as DNA, the CDR3 is TGTGCCAGCAGCAGCACAATATACGGGGGGGTTAATGAAAAACTGTTTTTT. This translates into CASSSTIYGGVNEKLFF. Full variable domain (missing parts from reference TRBV11-2 and TRBJ1-4): EAGVAQSPRYKIIEKRQSVAFWCNPISGHATLYWYQQILGQGPKLLIQFQNNGVVDDSQLPKDRFSAERLKGVDSTLKIQPAKLEDSAVYLCASSSTIYGGVNEKLFFGSGTQLSVL.

The chain links TRBV4-1 to TRBJ2-7, with D perhaps matching TRBD2 (7 bases). CDR1 MGHRA and CDR2 YSYEKL come from the germline V gene. Trimming removed 4 bases at V and 5 bases at J, with 21 bases between. The CDR3 is 16 amino acids. The CDR3 DNA reads TGCGCCAGCAGCCCCCCGGGGGGACAAAGATCGGACGAGCAGTACTTC. This sequence encodes CASSPPGGQRSDEQYF.

The genes are TRBV4-1 and TRBJ2-7; weak D call: TRBD2 (6 bases). The CDR3 runs 15 residues. V was pared by 0 bases and J by 3 bases, with 12 bases between. Germline V gene data show CDR1 as MGHRA and CDR2 as YSYEKL. The CDR3 is CASSQEAGSIYEQYF. The CDR3 DNA reads as TGCGCCAGCAGCCAAGAGGCGGGATCTATCTACGAGCAGTACTTC.

The rearrangement links TRBV4-2 to TRBJ1-4; the D is unclear. The CDR3 has 12 amino acids. Trimming cost V 1 base and J 14 bases, with 11 bases left between them. CDR1 is LGHNA and CDR2 is YNFKEQ in the germline V gene. The CDR3 DNA reads as TGTGCCAGCAGCCAAGGGGATCCGGGTCTGTTTTTT. Encoded protein: CASSQGDPGLFF.

The genes are TRBV9 and TRBJ2-3, with 9 positions matching TRBD1. The CDR3 runs to 14 residues. From germline, CDR1 is SGDLS and CDR2 YYNGEE. The J segment lost 4 bases and the V segment lost 3 bases, leaving 3 bases of the junction unmatched. CDR3 region: CASSEDRGSDTQYF. CDR3 DNA sequence: TGTGCCAGCAGCGAGGACAGGGGATCAGATACGCAGTATTTT.